The T cell receptor (beta chain) under discussion was sequenced for a study of identifying expanded T cells in peripheral blood. General observations from the study: Technical replicates showed about 1.1 changed clones; two weeks around 15; four weeks 19.

Assay used: immunoSEQ multiplex PCR; TCRdb lists only in-frame clones, some missing. The sample records about 78,000 clones, 84% being singletons. This CDR3 is 13 amino acids long. Germline CDR1 reads SQVTM; CDR2 reads ANQGSEA. Losses at the gene ends were 6 bases for V and 2 bases for J; bases not matched to a gene: 6. This clone was found many times. No antigen is known for it. Other DNA variants within this sample encode the same CDR3. The J gene is TRBJ1-2, the V gene TRBV29-1; 7 bases match TRBD1. The sequenced material came from blood. The receptor was isolated from a person aged 18 to 75 in good health. The CDR3 sequence is CSVETGANYGYTF. CDR3 DNA: TGCAGCGTGGAAACAGGGGCAAACTATGGCTACACCTTC.